The source of this TCR beta chain is a study of cytomegalovirus exposure and HLA in healthy donors. Generated by immunoSEQ multiplex PCR, the TCRdb table keeps only in-frame clones and is missing some. Altogether 200,000 or so clones are present, 85% to 95% being singletons, with the ten largest covering about 1%. Germline CDR1 and CDR2: MNHNY and SVGAGI (reference sequence). This CDR3 spans 13 amino acids. V shed 6 bases and J shed 1 base, with 9 bases lying between them. The receptor was isolated from a woman aged 18-29 years in good health and CMV-seronegative. Sequencing was done on a sample of PBMCs. This chain joins TRBV6-6 and TRBJ1-1, with D hard to call. The CDR3 bases are TGTGCCAGCAGGGGCAGTAGGAACACTGAAGCTTTCTTT. Its protein product is CASRGSRNTEAFF.